This T cell receptor beta chain was sequenced for a study of T cells expressing NK-cell markers. A note on this clonotype: What it binds is unknown.

For TCR beta, cDNA was produced by 5'RACE template switching with UMIs. Each CDR3 protein gets one entry in TCRdb, which reprocessed the 5' RACE reads and gives no DNA. The sample shows about half a million distinct CDR3 sequences, and more than 1.4% sits with its ten largest clones. The study, taken as a whole, reports: The study did not resolve the HCMV specificity of expanded NKG2C+ T cell clones. Each of about six donors carried dominant NKG2C+ clonotypes accounting for roughly 1.0-8% of CD8+ T cells.

CDR1 and CDR2 (germline): LNHDA, SQIVND (reference sequence). The CDR3 runs 15 residues. The sequence was obtained from a woman between 45 and 65 years old in good health. V gene TRBV19 combines with J gene TRBJ1-4. The sequenced sample was blood T cells: a sorted CD56 or NKG2C T cell subset, CD4+ or CD8+ T cells, or bulk PBMC T cells (not recorded which). This CDR3 reads CASRPSGSRFEKLFF. The full variable domain, rest sourced from reference TRBV19 and TRBJ1-4, is DGGITQSPKYLFRKEGQNVTLSCEQNLNHDAMYWYRQDPGQGLRLIYYSQIVNDFQKGDIAEGYSVSREKKESFPLTVTSAQKNPTAFYLCASRPSGSRFEKLFFGSGTQLSVL.